Listed below are T cell receptor beta chains from one sample, sequenced in a study of blood T cells in healthy people across ages. TCRdb redid the calling of the 5' RACE reads with MiXCR, one entry per CDR3 protein. The sample includes 850,000 to 1,000,000 distinct CDR3 sequences, 45% to 60% seen only once; the top ten take about a fifth. Sequenced sample: blood. All receptors derive from a woman in her sixties or seventies in good health. Both conserved end residues are part of each CDR3. D genes are given only for firm matches. Size tells how often a clone was seen (once, few, many) or the class of an expanded clone, and some rows leave it out.

TRBJ2-2 | TRBV6-2/TRBV6-3 | NA | TRBD2 | CASSHSAGVPNNTGELFF | TGTGCCAGCAGCCACTCAGCGGGAGTACCAAATAACACCGGGGAGCTGTTTTTT
TRBJ2-5 | TRBV10-3 | many | NA | CAIGGTTETQYF | TGTGCCATCGGCGGGACGACAGAGACCCAGTACTTC
TRBJ1-1 | TRBV20-1 | NA | NA | CSARAQGPPEAFF | TGCAGTGCTAGGGCACAGGGTCCCCCTGAAGCTTTCTTT
TRBJ2-7 | TRBV5-1 | few | NA | CASRTPRGYEQYF | TGCGCCAGCAGGACTCCCCGGGGCTACGAGCAGTACTTC
TRBJ2-6 | TRBV13 | NA | NA | CASSLLAQGSSGTNVLTF | TGTGCCAGCAGCCTACTAGCACAGGGGAGCTCTGGGACCAACGTCCTGACTTTC
TRBJ2-1 | TRBV7-2 | NA | TRBD2 | CASRAGRGSGYNEQFF | TGTGCCAGCAGGGCCGGGAGGGGGTCAGGCTACAATGAGCAGTTCTTC
TRBJ1-1 | TRBV6-2/TRBV6-3 | NA | TRBD1 | CASSYTSETGKTEAFF | TGTGCCAGCAGTTACACCAGCGAGACAGGGAAAACTGAAGCTTTCTTT
TRBJ1-2 | TRBV20-1 | NA | TRBD1 | CSAPRDRGSNGYTF | TGCAGTGCTCCCAGGGACAGGGGTTCGAATGGCTACACCTTC
TRBJ1-5 | TRBV28 | few | TRBD1 | CASAPRDRGQPQHF | TGTGCCAGCGCCCCACGGGACAGGGGTCAGCCCCAGCATTTT
TRBJ1-1 | TRBV12-3/TRBV12-4 | NA | TRBD1 | CASRTGTANTEAFF | TGTGCCAGCAGAACCGGGACAGCCAACACTGAGGCTTTCTTT
TRBJ2-7 | TRBV9 | NA | TRBD2 | CASSPPASGAYEQYF | TGTGCCAGCAGCCCCCCAGCTAGCGGGGCCTACGAGCAGTACTTC
TRBJ1-5 | TRBV5-8 | NA | NA | CASRRRYSNQPQHF | TGTGCCAGCCGGCGGCGTTATAGCAATCAGCCCCAGCATTTT
TRBJ2-5 | TRBV27 | NA | NA | CASSPIFSYRETQYF | TGTGCCAGCAGCCCAATCTTTAGCTACCGAGAGACCCAGTACTTC
TRBJ2-7 | TRBV24-1 | NA | TRBD2 | CATSDWTSGSYEQYF | TGTGCCACCAGTGACTGGACTAGCGGGAGTTACGAGCAGTACTTC